The next 13 T cell receptor beta chains were all read from a single sample in a study of beta chain features in type 1 diabetes. General observations from the study: The study found moderately but significantly shorter TCRB CDR3s in all four CD4+ subsets of Type 1 diabetes patients.

As every portion of the isolated RNA was reverse transcribed, the sequencing read expressed TCRB transcripts. Data came from immunoSEQ multiplex PCR; TCRdb stores just in-frame clones and leaves some out. The table lists approximately 240,000 clones, 16% of them singletons, with 0.085% in the top ten. No antigens are known for them. Sequenced sample: naive CD4+ T cells from blood. These TCRs come from a man between 25 and 39 years old with type 1 diabetes.

The rearrangement links TRBV19 to TRBJ1-4; 7 bases agree with TRBD1. The junction had 4 bases not matched to a gene; V was cut back by 6 bases and J by 6 bases. This CDR3 is 13 amino acids long. Germline CDR1 LNHDA, CDR2 SQIVND (reference sequence). CDR3 DNA: TGTGCCAGTAGCACTACAGGGGATGAAAAACTGTTTTTT. The encoded protein is CASSTTGDEKLFF.

In this sample, this clone turned up a few times. CDR3 sequence: CASSLGIQETQYF. CDR3 nucleotide sequence: TGTGCCAGCAGCTTAGGAATACAAGAGACCCAGTACTTC. This rearrangement joins TRBV7-3 to TRBJ2-5, with D uncertain. From germline, CDR1 is SGHTA and CDR2 FQGTGA. V lost 2 bases and J 2 bases, leaving 6 bases between the germline ends. This CDR3 is built from 13 residues.

In this sample, this clone turned up a few times. The rearrangement uses TRBV7-2 and TRBJ1-5, with 7 bases aligning to TRBD1. The CDR3 contains 14 residues. CDR1 and CDR2 (germline): SGHTA, FQGNSA. The V gene end was trimmed by 5 bases and the J gene end by 6 bases; junction bases not matched to a gene: 7. CDR3 nucleotides: TGTGCCAGCAGCCAGGACAGGTCGAGTCAGCCCCAGCATTTT. Translating gives CASSQDRSSQPQHF.

This clone was detected a few times. The rearrangement links TRBV11-2 to TRBJ2-5, with D tentatively TRBD2 (6 bases). The CDR3 contains 15 residues. Germline loops: CDR1 SGHAT, CDR2 FQNNGV. Trimming pared 3 bases from V and 5 bases from J, leaving 16 bases between. The CDR3 nucleotides read TGTGCCAGCAGCTTCTTAGCGGCTTTGGGCGAGACCCAGTACTTC. This encodes CASSFLAALGETQYF.

The J gene is TRBJ2-1, the V gene TRBV29-1, with no clear D. The CDR3 totals 10 residues. Germline V CDR1 and CDR2: SQVTM, ANQGSEA. The V end was cut by 6 bases, the J end by 10 bases, with 10 bases between. For the CDR3, the DNA is TGCAGCGTCGGTACCATGGAGCAGTTCTTC. Its translation: CSVGTMEQFF.

This clone was detected a few times. The same CDR3 can be traced to other DNA sequences in this sample. The chain couples TRBV4-1 to TRBJ2-5; D is uncertain. Germline CDR1 and CDR2: MGHRA and YSYEKL. Trimming cost V 1 base and J 3 bases, with 3 bases left between them. This CDR3 is built from 12 residues. The CDR3 DNA reads as TGCGCCAGCAGCCAAGTCGAAGAGACCCAGTACTTC. It specifies CASSQVEETQYF.

The rearrangement uses TRBV25-1 and TRBJ2-3, with D hard to call. This CDR3 has 15 residues. Trimming took 1 base from V and 2 from J, leaving 10 bases between them. Germline V gene lookup returns CDR1 MGHDK and CDR2 SYGVNS. The CDR3 region has the DNA TGTGCCAGCAGTGAATTATGGGCCCACACAGATACGCAGTATTTT. It encodes CASSELWAHTDTQYF.

The chain is built from TRBV27 and TRBJ1-2; D not resolved. Trimming removed 7 bases from V and 8 bases from J, with 20 bases in between. Germline V gives CDR1 MNHEY, CDR2 SMNVEV (reference sequence). The CDR3 extends over 14 amino acids. CDR3 bases: TGTGCCAGCACCACTTTTCGTACCCCAGCGGGCTACACCTTC. Translated: CASTTFRTPAGYTF.

The chain uses TRBV9 and TRBJ2-3, with TRBD2 matching 7 bases. Germline values: CDR1 SGDLS, CDR2 YYNGEE. J was trimmed by 0 bases and V by 3 bases; bases with no gene match: 4. This CDR3 has 15 residues. Here the CDR3 reads CASSGSGPSTDTQYF. The CDR3 region has the DNA TGTGCCAGCAGCGGTAGCGGGCCGAGCACAGATACGCAGTATTTT.

The table lists this clone with a few counts. The chain combines TRBV10-3 with TRBJ2-5; 9 bases are shared with TRBD2. The CDR3 totals 14 residues. Germline trimming cut 3 bases from V and 7 bases from J; bases unmatched to any gene: 6. The germline V gene encodes CDR1 ENHRY and CDR2 SYGVKD. CDR3 residues: CAISDNSGSLTQYF. DNA of the CDR3: TGTGCCATCAGTGATAATAGCGGGAGTCTGACCCAGTACTTC.

This clone was detected only a few times. The chain links TRBV28 to TRBJ2-1; D possibly corresponds to TRBD2 (5 bases). In germline, CDR1 is MDHEN, CDR2 SYDVKM. CDR3 length equals 14 residues. V shed 8 bases and J shed 2 bases, with 13 bases lying between them. In DNA, the CDR3 is TGTGCCAGCGGACCGACGGGAACCTACAATGAGCAGTTCTTC. Translated: CASGPTGTYNEQFF. Full variable domain (rest looked up from reference TRBV28 and TRBJ2-1): DVKVTQSSRYLVKRTGEKVFLECVQDMDHENMFWYRQDPGLGLRLIYFSYDVKMKEKGDIPEGYSVSREKKERFSLILESASTNQTSMYLCASGPTGTYNEQFFGPGTRLTVL.

Notes on this clone: In the same sample, other DNA sequences code for this CDR3. The chain carries TRBV15 and TRBJ2-4; D not certain. The germline gives CDR1 LNHNV, CDR2 YYDKDF (reference sequence). V was clipped by 3 bases and J by 0 bases, with 9 bases between them. This CDR3 contains 15 residues. CDR3 sequence: CATSREGVAKNIQYF. CDR3 sequence (DNA): TGTGCCACCAGCAGGGAAGGAGTAGCCAAAAACATTCAGTACTTC.

The chain links TRBV4-2 to TRBJ2-3; D call uncertain. This CDR3 is built from 17 residues. Germline assignment: CDR1 LGHNA and CDR2 YNFKEQ. V was clipped by 0 bases and J by 3 bases, with 16 bases between them. The CDR3 nucleotides are TGTGCCAGCAGCCAAGAGGGCCCTGGCCAACCTACAGATACGCAGTATTTT. It specifies CASSQEGPGQPTDTQYF.